This T cell receptor (beta chain) was found in a study of metastatic and nonmetastatic thyroid tumors. The sample holds a few counts of this clone. Nobody among the patients had been given any treatment before thyroid surgery. The V segment lost 8 bases and the J segment 3 bases; nucleotides outside the gene matches: 5. The CDR3 spans 13 residues. Germline V CDR1 and CDR2: LNHDA, SQIVND (reference sequence). Authors' processing steps: A distant-metastasis classifier for papillary thyroid cancer was built using CDR3 differences across clinicopathological groups. TCRdb redid the clone calls on the PCR reads using MiXCR. These V and J calls originate from TCRdb's pipeline instead of the authors' own analysis. The table has over 15,000 clones, roughly 25% seen once; the top ten hold about 10%.

The source is a female donor with papillary thyroid cancer or a benign thyroid nodule (not recorded which). Some clones in this sample may be carry-over from other donors' samples. The sample taken for sequencing was tumor tissue. The V and J genes are TRBV19 and TRBJ1-2; 8 bases are a match to TRBD1. The CDR3 region has the DNA TGTGCCAGTGGGGCGACAGGGGACTATGGCTACACCTTC. As protein: CASGATGDYGYTF.